Below are 30 T cell receptor beta chains sequenced from a single sample in a study of PD-1 blockade in classical Hodgkin lymphoma. Each patient relapsed following autologous stem cell transplantation, and prior brentuximab vedotin exposure differed. Generated by immunoSEQ multiplex PCR, the TCRdb table keeps only in-frame clones and is missing some. The sample includes about 40,000 clones, about 89% of them seen just once. The sequences come from peripheral blood mononuclear cells (PBMCs), collected at baseline. These receptors were obtained from a human donor with classical Hodgkin lymphoma.

The chain recombines TRBV29-1 with TRBJ1-1, with D perhaps matching TRBD1 (6 bases). V dropped 6 bases and J dropped 5 bases, with 31 bases sitting between them. The CDR3 has 18 amino acids. Germline loops: CDR1 SQVTM, CDR2 ANQGSEA. CDR3 sequence reads: CSVASSRGEGRGETEAFF. Here the CDR3 DNA reads TGCAGCGTGGCCTCATCGAGGGGGGAGGGCAGGGGAGAAACTGAAGCTTTCTTT.

V usage is TRBV6-6 and J usage is TRBJ1-6; D is unresolved. Germline CDR1 is MNHNY and CDR2 is SVGAGI (reference sequence). The CDR3 has 13 residues. Between the trimmed V and J ends, which lost 6 bases and 7 bases, there was a span of 10 bases. The CDR3 loop reads CASSRGWNSPLHF. The CDR3 DNA reads TGTGCCAGCAGCCGGGGATGGAATTCACCCCTCCACTTT.

V and J are TRBV18 and TRBJ1-1; 10 nucleotides align to TRBD1. The germline CDR1 and CDR2 sequences are KGHSH and LQKENI. V lost 8 bases to trimming and J lost 5 bases; unmatched junction nucleotides: 8. The CDR3 is made up of 14 amino acids. The CDR3 here is CASLPGQGRTEAFF. The CDR3 DNA reads as TGTGCCAGCCTCCCGGGACAGGGGAGGACTGAAGCTTTCTTT.

This chain connects TRBV6-5 to TRBJ2-7; 7 bases align to TRBD1. Per the germline V gene, CDR1 is MNHEY and CDR2 is SVGAGI. V lost 6 bases and J lost 2; bases outside the gene matches: 10. This CDR3 has 15 amino acids. The CDR3 sequence is CASRYLPGQPYEQYF. For the CDR3, the DNA is TGTGCCAGCAGATACCTCCCGGGACAGCCCTACGAGCAGTACTTC.

The J gene is TRBJ2-6, the V gene TRBV18; either TRBD1 or TRBD2 may supply D (6 bases each). V lost 8 bases, J lost 0 bases, and 14 bases lay in between. The CDR3 has 16 amino acids. CDR1 is KGHSH, CDR2 LQKENI, per germline. For the CDR3, the DNA is TGTGCCAGCCCCGTGGGGGGCGCCTCTGGGGCCAACGTCCTGACTTTC. Encoded protein: CASPVGGASGANVLTF.

The chain links TRBV6-5 to TRBJ1-1; TRBD1 might be the D (5 bases). Germline-derived CDR1 and CDR2 are MNHEY and SVGAGI. This CDR3 contains 15 residues. With 2 bases removed from V and 1 base from J, the gap between germline ends came to 11 bases. The CDR3, as DNA: TGTGCCAGCAGTTACAGGGGAAGAGGGAACACTGAAGCTTTCTTT. This codes for CASSYRGRGNTEAFF.

The genes are TRBV6-6 and TRBJ1-2, with D perhaps TRBD1 (5 bases). Trimming pared 2 bases from V and 3 bases from J, leaving 13 bases between. Germline lookup yields CDR1 MNHNY and CDR2 SVGAGI (reference sequence). The CDR3 spans 15 residues. The CDR3 DNA is TGTGCCAGCAGTTACGGGCAGGGAGGGGACTATGGCTACACCTTC. This translates into CASSYGQGGDYGYTF.

The chain employs TRBV2 and TRBJ2-4; D possibly corresponds to TRBD2 (6 bases). The V gene's germline CDR1 is SNHLY and CDR2 FYNNEI. The CDR3 totals 13 residues. The CDR3 DNA is TGTGGATCTAGCGCAGAGGCCAAAAACATTCAGTACTTC. Encoded protein: CGSSAEAKNIQYF.

The chain couples TRBV29-1 to TRBJ1-1, with 10 nucleotides matching TRBD1. The germline V gene has CDR1 SQVTM and CDR2 ANQGSEA. This CDR3 spans 15 amino acids. J lost 1 base, V lost 4 bases, and 6 bases had no gene match. This chain's CDR3 is CSVGRQGAWNTEAFF. In nucleotides, the CDR3 is TGCAGCGTTGGTCGACAGGGGGCGTGGAACACTGAAGCTTTCTTT.

The V call is TRBV4-1, the J call TRBJ2-1; 9 nucleotides agree with TRBD1. V was pared by 6 bases and J by 3 bases, with 6 bases of the junction left unmatched. The CDR3 has 15 residues. From germline, CDR1 is MGHRA and CDR2 YSYEKL. Here the CDR3 DNA reads TGCGCCAGCAGGCAGGACAGGGGACACTACAATGAGCAGTTCTTC. This translates into CASRQDRGHYNEQFF.

The rearrangement uses TRBV18 and TRBJ2-1; D possibly uses TRBD1 or TRBD2 (7 bases each). With 10 bases removed from V and 2 bases from J, the gap between germline ends came to 21 bases. The CDR3 has 16 residues. Germline V gene lookup returns CDR1 KGHSH and CDR2 LQKENI. The CDR3 loop is CATKGGTVQTYNEQFF. The CDR3 DNA is TGTGCCACCAAGGGGGGGACAGTCCAAACCTACAATGAGCAGTTCTTC.

This clone appeared a single time. This sequence joins TRBV10-3 and TRBJ1-1; no reliable D call. The CDR3 is 12 amino acids. Germline V CDR1 and CDR2: ENHRY, SYGVKD. V lost 6 bases to trimming and J lost 7 bases, with 12 bases between them. CDR3 region: CAISETQVEAFF. As DNA, the CDR3 is TGTGCCATCAGCGAGACCCAAGTTGAAGCTTTCTTT.

This clone was detected only a few times. The rearrangement joins TRBV30 to TRBJ1-2; no clear D gene. V dropped 6 bases and J dropped 1 base, with 6 bases sitting between them. The CDR3 is 11 amino acids. The V gene's germline CDR1 is GTSNPN and CDR2 SVGIG (reference sequence). The CDR3 DNA is TGTGCCTGCGGGATTAACTATGGCTACACCTTC. Amino acids: CACGINYGYTF.

This clone has only a few counts. This chain uses TRBV10-3 with TRBJ1-6; tentatively, D is TRBD1 (5 bases). The germline V gene has CDR1 ENHRY and CDR2 SYGVKD. V gave up 3 bases and J gave up 6 bases, with 12 bases separating them. The CDR3 has 15 residues. CDR3: CAISDSGLGNSPLHF. CDR3 in DNA: TGTGCCATCAGTGACTCAGGGTTGGGTAATTCACCCCTCCACTTT.

The chain carries TRBV5-5 and TRBJ1-5; D is uncertain. Trimming stripped 0 bases from V and 3 bases from J, with 10 bases between. From germline, CDR1 is SGHKS and CDR2 YYEKEE (reference sequence). This CDR3 is built from 15 residues. As DNA, the CDR3 is TGTGCCAGCAGCTTGGACGGCAGCTTCAATCAGCCCCAGCATTTT. Amino acid sequence: CASSLDGSFNQPQHF.

V usage is TRBV30 and J usage is TRBJ2-3; D uncertain. CDR3 length equals 12 residues. Germline assignment: CDR1 GTSNPN and CDR2 SVGIG (reference sequence). Trimming took 0 bases from V and 11 from J, leaving 12 bases between them. For the CDR3, the DNA is TGTGCCTGGAGTGTATACCCGGTGAAGCAGTATTTT. Amino acid sequence: CAWSVYPVKQYF.

This clone has a single count. V and J are TRBV29-1 and TRBJ2-5; 8 bases agree with TRBD1. Germline V gives CDR1 SQVTM, CDR2 ANQGSEA. Losses at the gene ends were 6 bases for V and 1 base for J; bases not matched to a gene: 7. The CDR3 contains 14 residues. The DNA for the CDR3 is TGCAGCGTGGTGACAGGGGAGGCCCAAGAGACCCAGTACTTC. Translating it yields CSVVTGEAQETQYF.

The rearrangement uses TRBV5-6 and TRBJ2-3; the match to TRBD2 covers 10 bases. V lost 0 bases to trimming and J lost 3 bases; unmatched junction nucleotides: 4. The germline CDR1 and CDR2 sequences are SGHDT and YYEEEE. CDR3 length: 16 residues. CDR3 amino acids: CASSLVVAGGTDTQYF. In nucleotides, the CDR3 is TGTGCCAGCAGCTTGGTAGTAGCGGGGGGTACAGATACGCAGTATTTT. The whole variable domain, filled in from reference TRBV5-6 and TRBJ2-3, reads DAGVTQSPTHLIKTRGQQVTLRCSPKSGHDTVSWYQQALGQGPQFIFQYYEEEERQRGNFPDRFSGHQFPNYSSELNVNALLLGDSALYLCASSLVVAGGTDTQYFGPGTRLTVL.

V gene TRBV20-1 combines with J gene TRBJ2-2, with D perhaps TRBD1 or TRBD2 (6 bases each). The CDR3 runs to 11 residues. The germline CDR1 and CDR2 sequences are DFQATT and SNEGSKA (reference sequence). The V end was cut by 6 bases, the J end by 6 bases, with 8 bases between. In nucleotides, the CDR3 is TGCAGTGCGGGGGGCCCCGGGGAGCTGTTTTTT. Its translation is CSAGGPGELFF.

The chain uses TRBV6-5 and TRBJ1-1; no reliable D call. This CDR3 is 14 amino acids long. V lost 0 bases and J lost 5, with 10 bases in between. The germline V gene has CDR1 MNHEY and CDR2 SVGAGI. CDR3 sequence (DNA): TGTGCCAGCAGTTACTCGGTGGGGAAAACTGAAGCTTTCTTT. Protein product: CASSYSVGKTEAFF.

J is TRBJ2-3 and V is TRBV9; tentatively, D is TRBD1 or TRBD2 (5 bases each). The V end lost 5 bases, the J end lost 1 base, and 8 bases lay between the germline ends. The CDR3 extends over 13 amino acids. Germline CDR1 is SGDLS and CDR2 is YYNGEE. CDR3 in amino acids: CASRRGGTDTQYF. For the CDR3, the DNA is TGTGCCAGCAGAAGAGGGGGCACAGATACGCAGTATTTT.

This clone was observed a single time. The chain has TRBV18 and TRBJ2-2; weak D call: TRBD2 (6 bases). The CDR3 runs 15 residues. Germline loops: CDR1 KGHSH, CDR2 LQKENI. Trimming took 2 bases from V and 3 from J, leaving 10 bases between them. This CDR3 is CASSPWGLYTGELFF. In DNA, the CDR3 is TGTGCCAGCTCACCATGGGGACTGTACACCGGGGAGCTGTTTTTT.

The V gene is TRBV14, the J gene TRBJ2-1; 10 nucleotides match TRBD2. CDR1 is SGHDN, CDR2 FVKESK, per germline. The CDR3 has 16 residues. The V gene end was trimmed by 0 bases and the J gene end by 10 bases; junction bases not matched to a gene: 9. In DNA, the CDR3 is TGTGCCAGCAGCCAAGAGCTAGCGGGAGCGGGCGGGGAGCAGTTCTTC. This translates into CASSQELAGAGGEQFF.

This rearrangement joins TRBV29-1 to TRBJ2-1, with D possibly being TRBD1 (5 bases). V lost 6 bases and J lost 3, with 12 bases in between. Germline CDR1 is SQVTM and CDR2 is ANQGSEA. The CDR3 is made up of 13 amino acids. CDR3 region: CSVDRQLYNEQFF. In DNA form, the CDR3 reads TGCAGCGTGGACCGACAGCTCTACAATGAGCAGTTCTTC.

The J gene is TRBJ2-1, the V gene TRBV4-2; 11 bases line up with TRBD2. This CDR3 spans 18 amino acids. The V segment lost 0 bases and the J segment 3 bases; nucleotides outside the gene matches: 7. Germline-derived CDR1 and CDR2 are LGHNA and YNFKEQ. CDR3 loop: CASSQDRTSGSLYNEQFF. The CDR3 DNA reads as TGTGCCAGCAGCCAAGATCGCACTAGCGGGAGCCTCTACAATGAGCAGTTCTTC.

This chain joins TRBV27 and TRBJ1-4; no clear D. V lost 6 bases and J lost 8, with 13 bases in between. CDR3 size: 13 residues. The germline V gene encodes CDR1 MNHEY and CDR2 SMNVEV (reference sequence). CDR3 in DNA: TGTGCCAGCAGCCCCCCGAGGCGGGAAAAACTGTTTTTT. This gives the protein CASSPPRREKLFF.

The chain joins TRBV18 to TRBJ1-6, with TRBD1 matching 8 bases. Looked up from germline, CDR1 is KGHSH and CDR2 is LQKENI. V was clipped by 3 bases and J by 9 bases; unmatched bases: 10. The CDR3 is 16 amino acids. The CDR3 loop reads CASSPRTGRDGSPLHF. CDR3 DNA sequence: TGTGCCAGCTCACCCCGGACAGGGAGGGATGGTTCACCCCTCCACTTT.

V usage is TRBV28 and J usage is TRBJ1-3; no definite D call. The germline V gene has CDR1 MDHEN and CDR2 SYDVKM. Between the trimmed V and J ends, which lost 3 bases and 0 bases, there was a span of 9 bases. The CDR3 has 15 amino acids. The CDR3 protein is CASSFPGYSGNTIYF. The CDR3 nucleotides read TGTGCCAGCAGTTTCCCGGGGTACTCTGGAAACACCATATATTTT.

J is TRBJ1-3 and V is TRBV6-5; tentatively, D is TRBD1 (6 bases). CDR1 MNHEY and CDR2 SVGAGI come from the germline V gene. The length of the CDR3 is 13 residues. Trimming stripped 6 bases from V and 8 bases from J, with 14 bases between. This chain's CDR3 is CASSPLQGHTIYF. In DNA form, the CDR3 reads TGTGCCAGCAGCCCCCTACAGGGCCACACCATATATTTT.

The chain combines TRBV10-3 with TRBJ2-5; D is unclear. Germline CDR1 ENHRY, CDR2 SYGVKD. The ends were cut back, 0 bases at V and 7 bases at J, with 9 bases in the middle. The CDR3 runs to 13 residues. The CDR3 DNA sequence: TGTGCCATCAGTGAGTCGGACCGAGGGACCCAGTACTTC. It encodes CAISESDRGTQYF.